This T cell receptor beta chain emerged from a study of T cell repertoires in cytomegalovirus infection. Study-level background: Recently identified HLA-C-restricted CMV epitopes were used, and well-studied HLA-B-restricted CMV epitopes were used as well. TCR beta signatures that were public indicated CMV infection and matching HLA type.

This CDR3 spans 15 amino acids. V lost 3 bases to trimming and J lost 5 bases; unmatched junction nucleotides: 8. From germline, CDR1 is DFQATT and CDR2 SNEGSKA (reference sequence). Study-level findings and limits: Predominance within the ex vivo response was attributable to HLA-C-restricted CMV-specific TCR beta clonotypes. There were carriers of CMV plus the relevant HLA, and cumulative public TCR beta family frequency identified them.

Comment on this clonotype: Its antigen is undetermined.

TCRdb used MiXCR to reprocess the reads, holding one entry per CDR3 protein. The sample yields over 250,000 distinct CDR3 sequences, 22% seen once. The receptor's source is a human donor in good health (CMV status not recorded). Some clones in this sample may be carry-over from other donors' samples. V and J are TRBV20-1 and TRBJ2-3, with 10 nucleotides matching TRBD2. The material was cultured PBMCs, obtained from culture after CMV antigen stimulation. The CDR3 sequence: CSARDGAGGLDTQYF. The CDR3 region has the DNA TGCAGTGCTAGGGATGGAGCGGGAGGGTTAGATACGCAGTATTTT.